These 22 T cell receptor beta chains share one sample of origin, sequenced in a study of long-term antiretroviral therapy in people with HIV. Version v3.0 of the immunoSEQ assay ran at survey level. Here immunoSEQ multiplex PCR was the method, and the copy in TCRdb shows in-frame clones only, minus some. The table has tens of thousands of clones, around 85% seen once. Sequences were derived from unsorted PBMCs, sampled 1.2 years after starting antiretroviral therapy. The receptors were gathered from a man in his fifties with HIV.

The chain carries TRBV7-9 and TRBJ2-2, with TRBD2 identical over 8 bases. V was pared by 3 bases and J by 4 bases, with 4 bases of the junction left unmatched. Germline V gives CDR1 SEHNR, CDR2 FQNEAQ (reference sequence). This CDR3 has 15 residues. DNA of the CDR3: TGTGCCAGCAGCTTTCTGGCGGGAGGCACCGGGGAGCTGTTTTTT. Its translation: CASSFLAGGTGELFF.

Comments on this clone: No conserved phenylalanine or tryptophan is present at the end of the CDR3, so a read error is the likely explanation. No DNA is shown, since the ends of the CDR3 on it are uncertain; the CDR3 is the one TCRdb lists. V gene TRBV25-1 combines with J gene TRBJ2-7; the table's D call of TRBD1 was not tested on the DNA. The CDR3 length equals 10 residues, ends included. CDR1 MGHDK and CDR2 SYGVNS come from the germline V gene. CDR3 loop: CASSEWDRAS.

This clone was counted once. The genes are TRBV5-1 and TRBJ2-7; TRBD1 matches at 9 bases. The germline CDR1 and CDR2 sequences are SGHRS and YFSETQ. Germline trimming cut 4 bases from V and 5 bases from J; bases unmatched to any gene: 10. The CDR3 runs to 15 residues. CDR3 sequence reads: CASSRRYGTGNEQYF. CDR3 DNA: TGCGCCAGCAGCCGCAGGTATGGGACAGGGAACGAGCAGTACTTC.

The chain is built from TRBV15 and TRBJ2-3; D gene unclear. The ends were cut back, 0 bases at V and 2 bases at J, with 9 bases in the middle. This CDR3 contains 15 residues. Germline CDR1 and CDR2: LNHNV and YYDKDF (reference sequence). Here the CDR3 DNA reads TGTGCCACCAGCAGAGAAACAAGAACCACAGATACGCAGTATTTT. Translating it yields CATSRETRTTDTQYF.

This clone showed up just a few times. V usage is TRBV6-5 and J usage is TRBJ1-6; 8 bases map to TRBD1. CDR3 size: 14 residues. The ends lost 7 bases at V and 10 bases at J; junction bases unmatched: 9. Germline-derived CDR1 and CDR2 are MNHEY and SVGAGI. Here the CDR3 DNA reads TGTGCCAGCAAGATCGCAGGGGGCCGATCACCCCTCCACTTT. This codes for CASKIAGGRSPLHF.

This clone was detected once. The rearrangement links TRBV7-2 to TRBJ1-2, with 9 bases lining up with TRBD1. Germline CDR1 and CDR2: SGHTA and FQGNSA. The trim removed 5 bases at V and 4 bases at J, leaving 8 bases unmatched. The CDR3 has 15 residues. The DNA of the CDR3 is TGTGCCAGCAGCCGAGACAGGGGGGTCACCTATGGCTACACCTTC. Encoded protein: CASSRDRGVTYGYTF. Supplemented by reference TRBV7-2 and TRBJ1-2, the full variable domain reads GAGVSQSPSNKVTEKGKDVELRCDPISGHTALYWYRQSLGQGLEFLIYFQGNSAPDKSGLPSDRFSAERTGGSVSTLTIQRTQQEDSAVYLCASSRDRGVTYGYTFGSGTRLTVV.

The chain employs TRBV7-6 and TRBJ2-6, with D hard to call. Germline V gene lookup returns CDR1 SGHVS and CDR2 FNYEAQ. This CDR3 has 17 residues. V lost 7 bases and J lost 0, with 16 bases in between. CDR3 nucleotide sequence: TGTGCCAGCACCCTTAGAGTTCCTGACTCTGGGGCCAACGTCCTGACTTTC. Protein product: CASTLRVPDSGANVLTF.

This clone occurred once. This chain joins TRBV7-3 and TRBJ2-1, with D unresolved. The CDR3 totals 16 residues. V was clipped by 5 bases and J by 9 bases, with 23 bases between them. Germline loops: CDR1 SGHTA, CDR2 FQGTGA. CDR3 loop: CASSHITKGFPSEQFF. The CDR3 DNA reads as TGTGCCAGCAGCCATATAACAAAGGGTTTTCCATCTGAGCAGTTCTTC.

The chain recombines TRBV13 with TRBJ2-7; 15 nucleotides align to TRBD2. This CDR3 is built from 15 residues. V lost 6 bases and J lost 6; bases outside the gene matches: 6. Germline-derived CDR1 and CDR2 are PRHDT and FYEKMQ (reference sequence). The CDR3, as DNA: TGTGCCAGCAGTCGGACTAGCGGGGGGGTCCGCGAGCAGTACTTC. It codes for CASSRTSGGVREQYF.

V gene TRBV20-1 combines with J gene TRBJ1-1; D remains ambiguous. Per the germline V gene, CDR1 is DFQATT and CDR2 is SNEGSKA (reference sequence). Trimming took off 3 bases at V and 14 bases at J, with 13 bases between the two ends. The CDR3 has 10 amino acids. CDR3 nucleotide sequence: TGCAGTGCTAGTGAGGGCGGGGTGTTCTTT. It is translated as CSASEGGVFF.

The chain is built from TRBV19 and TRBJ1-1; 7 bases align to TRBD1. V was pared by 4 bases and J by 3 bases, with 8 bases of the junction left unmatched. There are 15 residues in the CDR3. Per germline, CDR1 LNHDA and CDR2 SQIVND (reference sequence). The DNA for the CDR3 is TGTGCCAGTAGTACCCCGACAGGGATCTACACTGAAGCTTTCTTT. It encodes CASSTPTGIYTEAFF.

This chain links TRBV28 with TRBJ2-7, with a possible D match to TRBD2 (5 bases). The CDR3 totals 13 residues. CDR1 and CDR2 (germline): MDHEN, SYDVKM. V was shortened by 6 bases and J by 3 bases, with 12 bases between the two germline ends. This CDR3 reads CASSYGVHYEQYF. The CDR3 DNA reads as TGTGCCAGCAGCTACGGGGTCCACTACGAGCAGTACTTC.

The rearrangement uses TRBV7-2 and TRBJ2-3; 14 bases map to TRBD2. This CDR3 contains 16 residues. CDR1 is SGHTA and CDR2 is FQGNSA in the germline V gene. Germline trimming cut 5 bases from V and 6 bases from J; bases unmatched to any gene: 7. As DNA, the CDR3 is TGTGCCAGCAGCACGACTAGCGGGGGGGCAGGGGATACGCAGTATTTT. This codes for CASSTTSGGAGDTQYF.

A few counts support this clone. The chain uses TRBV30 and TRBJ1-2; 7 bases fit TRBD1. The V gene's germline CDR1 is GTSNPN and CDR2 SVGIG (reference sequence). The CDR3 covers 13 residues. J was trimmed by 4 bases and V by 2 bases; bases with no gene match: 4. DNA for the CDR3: TGTGCCTGGAGTACTCAGGGGGTCTATGGCTACACCTTC. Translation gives CAWSTQGVYGYTF.

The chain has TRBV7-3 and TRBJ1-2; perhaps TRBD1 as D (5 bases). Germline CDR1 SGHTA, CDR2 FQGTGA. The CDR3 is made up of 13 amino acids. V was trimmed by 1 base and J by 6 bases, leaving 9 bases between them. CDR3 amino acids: CASSLSPGNGYTF. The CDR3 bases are TGTGCCAGCAGCTTAAGTCCAGGGAATGGCTACACCTTC.

The CDR3 coding sequence is TGTGCCAGCAGCCTCCACAGGGGTTGGAACGAGCAGTACTTC. This translates into CASSLHRGWNEQYF. This chain links TRBV7-2 with TRBJ2-7; 7 nucleotides match TRBD1. This CDR3 is built from 14 residues. Germline CDR1 is SGHTA and CDR2 is FQGNSA. V shed 5 bases, J shed 5 bases, and the junction held 9 bases outside the gene matches.

The CDR3 coding sequence is TGTGCCAGCACCCTCTCCGGGACTAATCTAGGGGCTGGAAACACCATATATTTT. Translating it yields CASTLSGTNLGAGNTIYF. V and J are TRBV27 and TRBJ1-3, with TRBD1 as a possible D gene (5 bases). The CDR3 loop spans 18 amino acids. Between the trimmed V and J ends, which lost 7 bases and 2 bases, there was a span of 24 bases. Looked up from germline, CDR1 is MNHEY and CDR2 is SMNVEV (reference sequence).

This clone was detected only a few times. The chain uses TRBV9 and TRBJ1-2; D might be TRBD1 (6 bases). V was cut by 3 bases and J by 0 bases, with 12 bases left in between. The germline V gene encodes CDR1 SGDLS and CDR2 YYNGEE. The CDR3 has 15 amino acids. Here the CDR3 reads CASSGQTGTNYGYTF. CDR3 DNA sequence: TGTGCCAGCAGCGGCCAGACAGGCACTAACTATGGCTACACCTTC.

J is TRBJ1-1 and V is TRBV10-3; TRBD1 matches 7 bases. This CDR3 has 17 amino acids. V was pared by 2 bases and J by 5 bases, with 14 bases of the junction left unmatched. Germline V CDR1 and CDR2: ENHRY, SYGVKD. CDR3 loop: CAISEAVLSGGVTEAFF. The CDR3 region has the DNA TGTGCCATCAGTGAGGCGGTGTTGTCAGGGGGTGTTACTGAAGCTTTCTTT.

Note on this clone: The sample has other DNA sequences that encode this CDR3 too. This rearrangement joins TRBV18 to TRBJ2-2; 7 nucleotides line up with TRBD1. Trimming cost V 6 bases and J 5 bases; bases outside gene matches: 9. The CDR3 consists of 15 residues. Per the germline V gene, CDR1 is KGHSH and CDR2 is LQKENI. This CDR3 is CASSPRDSSTGELFF. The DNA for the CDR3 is TGTGCCAGCTCGCCCCGGGACAGTTCAACCGGGGAGCTGTTTTTT.

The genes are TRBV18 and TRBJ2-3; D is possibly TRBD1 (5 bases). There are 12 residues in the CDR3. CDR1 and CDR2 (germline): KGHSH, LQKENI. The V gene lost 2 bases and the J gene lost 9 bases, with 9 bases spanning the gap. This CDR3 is CASSPERQTQYF. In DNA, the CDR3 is TGTGCCAGCTCACCAGAGAGACAGACGCAGTATTTT.

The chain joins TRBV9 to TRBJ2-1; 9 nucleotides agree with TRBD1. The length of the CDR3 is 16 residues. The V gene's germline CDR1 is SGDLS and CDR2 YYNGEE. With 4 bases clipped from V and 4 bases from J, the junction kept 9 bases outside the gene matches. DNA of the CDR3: TGTGCCAGCAGCTCCCCGGGACAGGGCTTGTACAATGAGCAGTTCTTC. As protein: CASSSPGQGLYNEQFF.